These T cell receptor beta chains were read from a single sample in a study of blood T cell repertoires in COVID-19. Generated by immunoSEQ multiplex PCR, the TCRdb table keeps only in-frame clones and is missing some. The sample holds 430,000 or so clones; 70% to 90% are singletons and the top ten take 0.8% to 0.9%. Sequencing was performed on peripheral blood. The receptor set was obtained from a man aged 18 to 30 with COVID-19, enrolled during active disease. Both conserved end residues are part of each CDR3. D genes are given only for firm matches. Size values are once, few and many counts, or a class for expanded clones, and some rows have none.

DNA	CDR3	size	J	V	D
TGTGCCAGCAGCTTAGATGACGCCAGGCAAGGGGGAACCTACGAGCAGTACTTC	CASSLDDARQGGTYEQYF	-	TRBJ2-7	TRBV11-2	-
TGCGCCAGCAGTGAGAGACTAGCGGGAACCGGGGAGCTGTTTTTT	CASSERLAGTGELFF	-	TRBJ2-2	TRBV10-2	TRBD2
TGTGCCAGCAGCCAAGAAGGCCAGGGGAGCTCCTACGAGCAGTACTTC	CASSQEGQGSSYEQYF	once	TRBJ2-7	TRBV14	-
TGTGCCAGCCGAGCGGGGACATACAATGAGCAGTTCTTC	CASRAGTYNEQFF	-	TRBJ2-1	TRBV6-5	-
TGTGCCAGCTCACCTGGGACTTACAGCACCGGGGAGCTGTTTTTT	CASSPGTYSTGELFF	-	TRBJ2-2	TRBV18	-
TGTGCCAGCAGTCCTCTAGCGGGGGGAGAGACCCAGTACTTC	CASSPLAGGETQYF	-	TRBJ2-5	TRBV9	TRBD2
TGTGCCAGCAGCTTCCAGGGGGCGGGGGAGCAGTACTTC	CASSFQGAGEQYF	-	TRBJ2-7	TRBV5-6	TRBD1
TGTGCCAGCAGCATGAACCGTAGACACAGGGTTAAGGGGACCCAGTACTTC	CASSMNRRHRVKGTQYF	-	TRBJ2-5	TRBV21-1	-
TGTGCCACCAGTGGTCCCCCAGGGGCGCAGTATTTT	CATSGPPGAQYF	-	TRBJ2-3	TRBV24-1	-
TGTGCCAGCAGCGATCAGGGGCCGAACACCGGGGAGCTGTTTTTT	CASSDQGPNTGELFF	-	TRBJ2-2	TRBV2	-
TGTGCCAGCAGCCCACGACAGGGGATGGACGAGCAGTACTTC	CASSPRQGMDEQYF	-	TRBJ2-7	TRBV7-9	TRBD1
TGTGCCAGCAGCCCCAGGGGCGGGCCCTACGAGCAGTACTTC	CASSPRGGPYEQYF	-	TRBJ2-7	TRBV7-3	-
TGCGCCAGCAGTGAGGTTTCGGTCCAGTTCTTC	CASSEVSVQFF	-	TRBJ2-1	TRBV10-1	-
TGTGCCAGCAGTTACTCTGACGGGGTCGGTGGCTACACCTTC	CASSYSDGVGGYTF	few	TRBJ1-2	TRBV6-2/TRBV6-3	-
TGTGCCAGCAGCAAAATAGTTGAGGGTGTGCTACTCGAAAAACTGTTTTTT	CASSKIVEGVLLEKLFF	-	TRBJ1-4	TRBV21-1	-
TGCGCCAGCAGCGTCTACCGGACTAGCGATAGTGCAGATACGCAGTATTTT	CASSVYRTSDSADTQYF	-	TRBJ2-3	TRBV5-1	TRBD2
TGTGCCAGCAGTTTAATCCTAGCGGGAGGGTCGCACAATGAGCAGTTCTTC	CASSLILAGGSHNEQFF	-	TRBJ2-1	TRBV27	TRBD2
TGCGCCAGCAGCCCGAGACTAGTTACTAACACCGGGGAGCTGTTTTTT	CASSPRLVTNTGELFF	-	TRBJ2-2	TRBV5-1	-
TGTGCCAGCAGCTTACTGGGGCCAGAGACCCAGTACTTC	CASSLLGPETQYF	-	TRBJ2-5	TRBV5-6	-
TGTGCCGCGGGCAGCGGCACTGAAGCTTTCTTT	CAAGSGTEAFF	few	TRBJ1-1	TRBV24-1	-
TGTGCCAGCAGTCCTACAGGGATCGGTGGCTACACCTTC	CASSPTGIGGYTF	-	TRBJ1-2	TRBV12-3/TRBV12-4	-
TGTGCCAGCACAGGACTAGCGGGGGGCGGTGAGCAGTTCTTC	CASTGLAGGGEQFF	-	TRBJ2-1	TRBV7-6	TRBD2
TGTGCCAGCAGCCTAACAGGCACAGATACGCAGTATTTT	CASSLTGTDTQYF	once	TRBJ2-3	TRBV9	-
TGTGCCAGCGGAACAGCGGGGGGGCTTACAGATACGCAGTATTTT	CASGTAGGLTDTQYF	-	TRBJ2-3	TRBV4-2	TRBD2
TGTGCCAGCAGGCAGACAGTCACTGAAGCTTTCTTT	CASRQTVTEAFF	-	TRBJ1-1	TRBV12-3/TRBV12-4	-
TGTGCCAGCAGCTTAGATCAGGGCAGCTGGGTAGATACGCAGTATTTT	CASSLDQGSWVDTQYF	-	TRBJ2-3	TRBV11-2	-
TGTGCCTGGAGTCATGACTACCAAATCAATGAGCAGTTCTTC	CAWSHDYQINEQFF	-	TRBJ2-1	TRBV30	-
TGCGCCAGCGTCGGGACACTCGACACCGGGGAGCTGTTTTTT	CASVGTLDTGELFF	-	TRBJ2-2	TRBV5-1	-
TGTGCCACCAGTGATCTGGCAGGGGGGCGGACCGGGGAGCTGTTTTTT	CATSDLAGGRTGELFF	-	TRBJ2-2	TRBV24-1	-
TGTGCCAGCAGCCAAGCCCCACAGGTTACAAGCTCCTACAATGAGCAGTTCTTC	CASSQAPQVTSSYNEQFF	-	TRBJ2-1	TRBV14	-
TGTGCCAGCAGCTGGGACAGGGGTGTGGAAAAACTGTTTTTT	CASSWDRGVEKLFF	-	TRBJ1-4	TRBV11-2	TRBD1
TGTGCCAGCAGTTACCCCGGCGGAAGAAATTCACCCCTCCACTTT	CASSYPGGRNSPLHF	-	TRBJ1-6	TRBV6-2/TRBV6-3	-
TGCGCCAGCAGCAACCCCGGCGTAGGGGCCCAGTACTTC	CASSNPGVGAQYF	-	TRBJ2-5	TRBV5-1	-
TGTGCCAGTAGTCAGGGGATGGGGGGGAGCCTCTATGGCTACACCTTC	CASSQGMGGSLYGYTF	-	TRBJ1-2	TRBV19	-
TGCAGCGTTGGCGGGGGGCAGCGATTCACAGATACGCAGTATTTT	CSVGGGQRFTDTQYF	-	TRBJ2-3	TRBV29-1	TRBD2
TGCGCCAGCAGCTCTAATGGACAGGGGGGAGATACGCAGTATTTT	CASSSNGQGGDTQYF	-	TRBJ2-3	TRBV5-1	TRBD1
TGTGCCAGCAGCTTTCAGGCGGGAGGGAACTACGAGCAGTACTTC	CASSFQAGGNYEQYF	-	TRBJ2-7	TRBV5-8	TRBD2
TGTGCCAGCAGCCATCCTACAGGCTACGAGCAGTACTTC	CASSHPTGYEQYF	-	TRBJ2-7	TRBV5-6	-
TGCGCCAGCAGCTCCGATACCGGGTACACTGAAGCTTTCTTT	CASSSDTGYTEAFF	-	TRBJ1-1	TRBV5-1	-
TGTGCCAGCAGCTTAAGACTAGCGGGGAGCAGCGAGCAGTTCTTC	CASSLRLAGSSEQFF	-	TRBJ2-1	TRBV5-4	TRBD2
TGTGCCAGCAGCTTGAGACAGGGCTACACAGATACGCAGTATTTT	CASSLRQGYTDTQYF	-	TRBJ2-3	TRBV5-8	TRBD1